The 21 T cell receptor beta chains in this list originate from one sample, sequenced in a study of blood T cell repertoires in COVID-19. Sequencing was performed with immunoSEQ multiplex PCR; in TCRdb, only in-frame clones are kept and a portion is missing. Seen here are roughly 73,000 clones, more than 90% observed once, and the top ten hold approximately 1.4%. Sequencing was carried out using peripheral blood. These receptor sequences come from a man over 45 with acute or convalescent COVID-19.

The rearrangement uses TRBV6-5 and TRBJ1-2, with D possibly TRBD1 on 6 matching bases. Per the germline V gene, CDR1 is MNHEY and CDR2 is SVGAGI. V was clipped by 6 bases and J by 2 bases, with 10 bases between them. There are 13 residues in the CDR3. The CDR3 loop is CASRVQGNYGYTF. CDR3 in DNA: TGTGCCAGCAGGGTCCAGGGGAACTATGGCTACACCTTC.

The rearrangement joins TRBV29-1 to TRBJ2-1, with D possibly TRBD1 on 5 matching bases. CDR1 SQVTM and CDR2 ANQGSEA come from the germline V gene. V lost 5 bases, J lost 5 bases, and 13 bases lay in between. The CDR3 totals 13 residues. CDR3 DNA: TGCAGCGTTTACCCCGACAGCAACAATGAGCAGTTCTTC. This gives the protein CSVYPDSNNEQFF.

V usage is TRBV30 and J usage is TRBJ2-1; TRBD2 matches 16 bases. J was trimmed by 7 bases and V by 1 base; bases with no gene match: 7. The CDR3 totals 17 residues. Germline V gene sequence: CDR1 GTSNPN, CDR2 SVGIG (reference sequence). CDR3 DNA sequence: TGTGCCTGGAGTGGTGGGACTAGCGGGAGGGCCTTGAATGAGCAGTTCTTC. Its protein is CAWSGGTSGRALNEQFF.

The rearrangement links TRBV6-5 to TRBJ2-7, with a weak D call TRBD2 (6 bases). The V end lost 5 bases, the J end lost 4 bases, and 15 bases lay between the germline ends. The CDR3 has 14 residues. Per the germline V gene, CDR1 is MNHEY and CDR2 is SVGAGI. CDR3 DNA: TGTGCCAGCAGTCCTCCGGGACTGATATACGAGCAGTACTTC. This encodes CASSPPGLIYEQYF.

The chain joins TRBV7-8 to TRBJ2-2, with 7 bases lining up with TRBD2. The CDR3 has 15 amino acids. Germline V gene lookup returns CDR1 SGHVS and CDR2 FQNEAQ. V trimming: 5 bases; J trimming: 4 bases; junction bases outside the gene matches: 7. In DNA, the CDR3 is TGTGCCAGCAGCCGAGACGGCGGGAGCACCGGGGAGCTGTTTTTT. Its translation is CASSRDGGSTGELFF.

This chain links TRBV29-1 with TRBJ2-1; 7 nucleotides line up with TRBD1. CDR3 length equals 17 residues. The junction had 14 bases not matched to a gene; V was cut back by 0 bases and J by 6 bases. In germline, CDR1 is SQVTM, CDR2 ANQGSEA. This chain's CDR3 is CSVEDATGTEPRNEQFF. The DNA of the CDR3 is TGCAGCGTTGAAGATGCGACCGGGACAGAACCTCGCAATGAGCAGTTCTTC.

The chain is built from TRBV7-9 and TRBJ2-7, with 11 bases aligning to TRBD2. The germline CDR1 and CDR2 sequences are SEHNR and FQNEAQ (reference sequence). CDR3 length: 15 residues. The V segment lost 4 bases and the J segment 3 bases; nucleotides outside the gene matches: 5. This chain's CDR3 is CASSSGLAEHYEQYF. The CDR3 nucleotides read TGTGCCAGCAGCTCGGGACTAGCGGAGCACTACGAGCAGTACTTC.

The chain couples TRBV7-9 to TRBJ2-7; TRBD2 matches 8 bases. J was trimmed by 0 bases and V by 5 bases; bases with no gene match: 6. The CDR3 has 15 amino acids. Germline loops: CDR1 SEHNR, CDR2 FQNEAQ (reference sequence). CDR3 protein: CASSQAGVDSYEQYV. CDR3 in DNA: TGTGCCAGCAGCCAAGCGGGGGTGGACTCCTACGAGCAGTACGTC.

The V and J genes are TRBV5-1 and TRBJ1-3; no clear D gene. Germline CDR1 and CDR2: SGHRS and YFSETQ. V was trimmed by 4 bases and J by 4 bases, leaving 6 bases between them. The CDR3 sequence is 12 residues long. The CDR3 DNA reads as TGCGCCAGCAGCCCTAGAGGAAACACCATATATTTT. This gives the protein CASSPRGNTIYF.

With regard to this clone: The same CDR3 can be traced to other DNA sequences in this sample. The chain links TRBV4-2 to TRBJ2-6, with D unclear. Germline CDR1 LGHNA, CDR2 YNFKEQ. The CDR3 is 15 residues long. With 0 bases removed from V and 0 bases from J, the gap between germline ends came to 3 bases. The CDR3 loop is CASSQDLSGANVLTF. CDR3 nucleotides: TGTGCCAGCAGCCAAGACCTCTCTGGGGCCAACGTCCTGACTTTC.

This chain connects TRBV9 to TRBJ2-1; 7 bases fit TRBD2. V shed 0 bases and J 2 bases; nucleotides not matched to a gene: 2. The CDR3 has 15 amino acids. Per the germline V gene, CDR1 is SGDLS and CDR2 is YYNGEE. The CDR3 sequence is CASSVAGGPYNEQFF. CDR3 sequence (DNA): TGTGCCAGCAGCGTAGCGGGAGGACCCTACAATGAGCAGTTCTTC.

The J gene is TRBJ1-1, the V gene TRBV7-9, with a weak D call TRBD1 (5 bases). Trimming removed 7 bases at V and 0 bases at J, with 24 bases between. The CDR3 is 18 residues long. Germline assignment: CDR1 SEHNR and CDR2 FQNEAQ (reference sequence). This CDR3 reads CASTPVGGRGILNTEAFF. As DNA, the CDR3 is TGTGCCAGCACCCCGGTGGGGGGAAGAGGGATTTTGAACACTGAAGCTTTCTTT.

J is TRBJ2-2 and V is TRBV7-2; 11 bases are a match to TRBD2. The V gene end was trimmed by 3 bases and the J gene end by 5 bases; junction bases not matched to a gene: 8. The CDR3 loop spans 17 amino acids. The V gene's germline CDR1 is SGHTA and CDR2 FQGNSA. In DNA, the CDR3 is TGTGCCAGCAGCTTGTTAGCGGGAGGGCCTAGGACCGGGGAGCTGTTTTTT. Its protein product is CASSLLAGGPRTGELFF.

The CDR3 DNA is TGTGCCAGCAGCCCGACAGGGAGTAGCAATCAGCCCCAGCATTTT. Translation gives CASSPTGSSNQPQHF. V usage is TRBV5-5 and J usage is TRBJ1-5; 7 nucleotides agree with TRBD1. Germline V lookup: CDR1 SGHKS, CDR2 YYEKEE (reference sequence). Trimming took 4 bases from V and 0 from J; bases not matched to a gene: 4. This CDR3 is 15 amino acids long.

This chain joins TRBV5-8 and TRBJ2-1; D unclear. The germline V gene encodes CDR1 SGHTS and CDR2 YDEGEE. CDR3 length equals 14 residues. Trimming shortened V by 2 bases and J by 4 bases, and 10 bases separated the two germline ends. The CDR3 sequence is CASSLGDQYNEQFF. The CDR3 bases are TGTGCCAGCAGCTTAGGAGACCAATACAATGAGCAGTTCTTC.

V is TRBV7-9 and J is TRBJ2-1; 8 bases line up with TRBD1. CDR1 is SEHNR, CDR2 FQNEAQ, per germline (reference sequence). The CDR3 contains 15 residues. J lost 4 bases, V lost 5 bases, and 7 bases had no gene match. The CDR3 sequence is CASSPQGAGYNEQFF. The CDR3, as DNA: TGTGCCAGCAGCCCTCAGGGGGCGGGTTACAATGAGCAGTTCTTC.

The V call is TRBV7-8, the J call TRBJ1-4; maybe TRBD1 (6 bases). V gave up 3 bases and J gave up 7 bases, with 18 bases separating them. The CDR3 extends over 16 amino acids. The V gene's germline CDR1 is SGHVS and CDR2 FQNEAQ. CDR3 protein: CASSLNRVGVAEKLFF. CDR3 DNA: TGTGCCAGCAGCTTGAACAGGGTGGGGGTAGCTGAAAAACTGTTTTTT.

The DNA for the CDR3 is TGTGCCAGCAGCTCAGGGACAGGAGATACGCAGTATTTT. Protein product: CASSSGTGDTQYF. The V and J genes are TRBV11-2 and TRBJ2-3, with 8 bases lining up with TRBD1. V lost 4 bases to trimming and J lost 5 bases; unmatched junction nucleotides: 2. The germline CDR1 and CDR2 sequences are SGHAT and FQNNGV. The CDR3 runs 13 residues.

The CDR3 sequence is CASSIRAGEKLFF. CDR3 coding DNA: TGTGCCAGCAGTATCAGGGCGGGGGAAAAACTGTTTTTT. The V gene is TRBV25-1, the J gene TRBJ1-4, with D possibly TRBD1 on 5 matching bases. The CDR3 covers 13 residues. CDR1 and CDR2 from the germline V gene are MGHDK and SYGVNS. V lost 5 bases, J lost 8 bases, and 12 bases lay in between.

The rearrangement joins TRBV20-1 to TRBJ2-3; D remains unclear. The CDR3 is made up of 11 amino acids. Germline CDR1 and CDR2: DFQATT and SNEGSKA (reference sequence). The V end lost 5 bases, the J end lost 6 bases, and 9 bases lay between the germline ends. CDR3 residues: CSASTEDTQYF. For the CDR3, the DNA is TGCAGTGCTTCTACTGAGGATACGCAGTATTTT.

V and J are TRBV19 and TRBJ2-7; 8 bases are shared with TRBD1. Germline trimming cut 5 bases from V and 2 bases from J; bases unmatched to any gene: 5. Germline CDR1 and CDR2: LNHDA and SQIVND (reference sequence). The CDR3 consists of 14 residues. CDR3 DNA sequence: TGTGCCAGTAGTCAGGGGACAGGACCCTACGAGCAGTACTTC. It encodes CASSQGTGPYEQYF.